The 23 T cell receptor beta chains given below trace back to one sample, sequenced in a study of tumor and adjacent non-tumor tissue in lung cancer. TCRbeta libraries were built with three rounds of nested PCR, modified from ARM-PCR. TCRdb re-called the multiplex PCR reads through MiXCR, storing one row per CDR3 protein. The sample includes about 140,000 distinct CDR3 sequences, roughly 70% of them seen just once. RNA was extracted from bulk tissue without any cell sorting. Sequencing input: lung tumor tissue. The receptors were sampled from a man in his sixties with small cell lung cancer.

About this clonotype: This may be a read error: a much more frequent sequence differs by one nucleotide. The V gene is TRBV5-1, the J gene TRBJ2-5; perhaps TRBD1 as D (6 bases). CDR1 is SGHRS, CDR2 YFSETQ, per germline. The CDR3 spans 13 residues. The CDR3 spells CASSHGQQEIQYF. CDR3 DNA sequence: TGCGCCAGCAGCCACGGACAGCAAGAGATCCAGTACTTC.

Comments on this clonotype: One junction end does not reproduce the germline sequence, and a read error may be involved. J is TRBJ2-1 and V is TRBV11-2; no definite D call. CDR1 SGHAT and CDR2 FQNNGV come from the germline V gene. The CDR3 is 13 residues long. The CDR3 DNA sequence: TGTACCAGCAGCCCAGGACGGTGGGTTGAGCAGTTATTC. Amino acids: CTSSPGRWVEQLF.

About this clonotype itself: A much larger clone lies a single base off, so this may be a read error. The chain employs TRBV29-1 and TRBJ2-1, with TRBD2 matching over 10 bases. From germline, CDR1 is SQVTM and CDR2 ANQGSEA. This CDR3 spans 14 amino acids. The ends lost 3 bases at V and 7 bases at J; junction bases unmatched: 6. Written as DNA, the CDR3 is TGCAGCGTTGAGGCTAGCGGGAGTTGGAATGAGCAGTTCTTC. It encodes CSVEASGSWNEQFF.

The genes are TRBV6-5 and TRBJ2-2, with 8 bases that match TRBD2. Germline V CDR1 and CDR2: MNHEY, SVGAGI. The J segment lost 6 bases and the V segment lost 10 bases, leaving 7 bases of the junction unmatched. This CDR3 is 13 amino acids long. This CDR3 is CANSQGLAGELFF. The CDR3 region has the DNA TGTGCCAACAGCCAGGGACTAGCCGGGGAGCTGTTTTTT.

Concerning this clonotype: Without the conserved terminal phenylalanine or tryptophan, this CDR3 likely stems from a read error. This sequence joins TRBV11-2 and TRBJ2-1, with no clear D. Germline-derived CDR1 and CDR2 are SGHAT and FQNNGV. This CDR3 is 10 amino acids long. V lost 6 bases and J lost 6, with 3 bases in between. As DNA, the CDR3 is TGTGCCAGCAGTGTCAATGAGCAGTTCTTG. Protein product: CASSVNEQFL.

With regard to this clonotype: Sequence at one end of the junction differs from germline and may be a read error. V usage is TRBV11-2 and J usage is TRBJ2-7; 7 bases agree with TRBD2. Germline V gene sequence: CDR1 SGHAT, CDR2 FQNNGV. CDR3 length: 15 residues. As DNA, the CDR3 is TGTGCCAGCAGCTTAGAGTCAGGGACTACCTACGAGCAGTATTTC. Residues: CASSLESGTTYEQYF.

The chain is built from TRBV6-6 and TRBJ2-3; no clear D. Germline V lookup: CDR1 MNHNY, CDR2 SVGAGI (reference sequence). Trimming left V 8 bases short and J 4 bases short, with 7 bases between. CDR3 length: 11 residues. This CDR3 is CASRASDTQYF. The CDR3 nucleotides are TGTGCCAGCCGAGCCTCAGATACGCAGTATTTT.

This clonotype was seen repeatedly, ten times or more. The V gene is TRBV6-1, the J gene TRBJ1-5; 7 bases fit TRBD1. Germline V CDR1 and CDR2: MNHNS, SASEGT. The CDR3 contains 15 residues. The J segment lost 3 bases and the V segment lost 7 bases, leaving 9 bases of the junction unmatched. CDR3 DNA: TGTGCCAGCACCAGAACAGGGGCGGTCAATCAGCCCCAGCATTTT. Its translation: CASTRTGAVNQPQHF.

Remarks on this clonotype: It may be a read error: a sequence one base away is much more abundant. This sequence joins TRBV6-1 and TRBJ2-5; the D gene is possibly TRBD2 (5 bases). Trimming cost V 7 bases and J 5 bases, with 20 bases left between them. Germline lookup yields CDR1 MNHNS and CDR2 SASEGT. The CDR3 length is 15 residues. The CDR3 reads CASNHTRGPGETQYF. In DNA, the CDR3 is TGTGCCAGCAATCATACACGCGGGCCGGGGGAGACCCAGTACTTC.

In the case of this clonotype: Given the absence of the conserved phenylalanine or tryptophan at the CDR3 end, a read error is likely. The chain has TRBV20-1 and TRBJ2-1, with a tentative D call TRBD2 (5 bases). The germline V and J ends were trimmed by 3 bases and 9 bases, with 15 bases remaining between them. The CDR3 is 13 residues long. Germline assignment: CDR1 DFQATT and CDR2 SNEGSKA (reference sequence). CDR3 nucleotides: TGCAGTGCTAGGACCAGCTGGAGGCCTGAGCAGTTCTCC. Translated: CSARTSWRPEQFS.

This clonotype was found a few times. This rearrangement joins TRBV20-1 to TRBJ2-5, with 11 positions matching TRBD1. The CDR3 is 17 amino acids. Germline CDR1 is DFQATT and CDR2 is SNEGSKA (reference sequence). V was pared by 3 bases and J by 0 bases, with 9 bases of the junction left unmatched. Here the CDR3 reads CSASGTGTGGNQETQYF. CDR3 bases: TGCAGTGCTAGTGGGACCGGGACAGGGGGTAACCAAGAGACCCAGTACTTC.

V usage is TRBV6-1 and J usage is TRBJ1-5, with TRBD1 matching 7 bases. The CDR3 length is 14 residues. Germline V gene data show CDR1 as MNHNS and CDR2 as SASEGT. V was clipped by 6 bases and J by 2 bases; unmatched bases: 4. Here the CDR3 reads CASRITGGNQPQHF. In DNA, the CDR3 is TGTGCCAGCAGGATAACAGGGGGCAATCAGCCCCAGCATTTT.

This clonotype was found many times. This chain uses TRBV5-4 with TRBJ2-2, with TRBD2 matching over 12 bases. CDR1 and CDR2 (germline): SGHNT, YYREEE (reference sequence). The ends lost 3 bases at V and 4 bases at J; junction bases unmatched: 4. The CDR3 is 16 residues long. The CDR3 region is CASSSGLAGLTGELFF. The CDR3 nucleotides read TGTGCCAGCAGCTCGGGACTAGCGGGCCTCACCGGGGAGCTGTTTTTT.

On this clonotype itself: A much larger clone lies a single base off, so this may be a read error. The gene calls are TRBV20-1 and TRBJ1-2; D possibly corresponds to TRBD1 (6 bases). In germline, CDR1 is DFQATT, CDR2 SNEGSKA (reference sequence). Between the trimmed V and J ends, which lost 6 bases and 4 bases, there was a span of 15 bases. CDR3 length: 13 residues. The CDR3 loop reads CSASGQWSYGYTF. The CDR3 nucleotides read TGCAGTGCCAGCGGACAGTGGAGCTATGGCTACACCTTC.

In its sample, this clonotype was seen many times. This chain links TRBV29-1 with TRBJ2-4; 7 bases align to TRBD1. The CDR3 totals 15 residues. V shed 7 bases, J shed 3 bases, and the junction held 12 bases outside the gene matches. Germline V lookup: CDR1 SQVTM, CDR2 ANQGSEA. The CDR3 DNA sequence: TGCAGCGCCGCAGGGGGTCGATTAAACAAAAACATTCAGTACTTC. Translating it yields CSAAGGRLNKNIQYF.

This clonotype was detected only once. This likely comes from a read error, as the CDR3 has no conserved phenylalanine or tryptophan at its end. The rearrangement joins TRBV6-6 to TRBJ2-7; D gene uncertain. CDR1 is MNHNY, CDR2 SVGAGI, per germline (reference sequence). The CDR3 covers 12 residues. The CDR3: CANSPTRDEQYL. The CDR3 DNA is TGCGCCAACAGCCCTACAAGGGACGAGCAGTACTTA.

As for this clonotype: The CDR3 does not close with the conserved phenylalanine or tryptophan, likely indicating a read error. This rearrangement joins TRBV6-5 to TRBJ2-3, with D hard to call. CDR3 length equals 15 residues. V was trimmed by 0 bases and J by 2 bases, leaving 9 bases between them. Germline lookup yields CDR1 MNHEY and CDR2 SVGAGI. In DNA form, the CDR3 reads TGTGCCAGCAGTTACTCGGGATCATCCACAGATACGCAGTATATT. Protein product: CASSYSGSSTDTQYI.

About this clonotype itself: The CDR3 does not close with the conserved phenylalanine or tryptophan, likely indicating a read error. This chain joins TRBV20-1 and TRBJ2-1; TRBD2 matches 9 bases. Germline V gene sequence: CDR1 DFQATT, CDR2 SNEGSKA (reference sequence). Unmatched junction bases numbered 13, after V lost 2 bases and J lost 8 bases. The CDR3 contains 16 residues. The CDR3 spells CSARNIFGLAPDEQFL. CDR3 coding DNA: TGCAGTGCTAGAAATATATTCGGACTAGCGCCGGATGAGCAGTTCCTC.

The rearrangement links TRBV5-6 to TRBJ2-7; D unclear. CDR1 is SGHDT, CDR2 YYEEEE, per germline. The CDR3 has 16 residues. The CDR3 sequence: CASNLVSVDPPYEQYV. As DNA, the CDR3 is TGTGCCAGCAACTTGGTATCGGTGGATCCCCCCTACGAGCAGTACGTC.

This rearrangement joins TRBV20-1 to TRBJ1-6, with 7 bases aligning to TRBD1. Germline V gene sequence: CDR1 DFQATT, CDR2 SNEGSKA (reference sequence). V lost 1 base and J lost 10; bases outside the gene matches: 13. The length of the CDR3 is 16 residues. This CDR3 is CSARAPSGTVGSPLHF. For the CDR3, the DNA is TGCAGTGCTAGAGCCCCCTCGGGGACAGTCGGGTCACCCCTCCACTTT.

About this clonotype: A much larger clone lies one base from this, so it may be a read error. The CDR3 does not close with the conserved phenylalanine or tryptophan, likely indicating a read error. The J gene is TRBJ1-1, the V gene TRBV20-1; 9 bases map to TRBD1. This CDR3 spans 14 amino acids. Germline V lookup: CDR1 DFQATT, CDR2 SNEGSKA (reference sequence). V lost 6 bases, J lost 1 base, and 6 bases stayed unmatched. CDR3 bases: TGCAGTGCCCACGGGACAGGGACGAACACTGAAGCTTTCCTT. Protein: CSAHGTGTNTEAFL.

V gene TRBV6-1 combines with J gene TRBJ1-5; 7 bases align to TRBD1. Per germline, CDR1 MNHNS and CDR2 SASEGT. The CDR3 extends over 15 amino acids. The CDR3 spells CVSLYRGYCNQPQHF. The CDR3 DNA reads as TGTGTCAGTCTTTACAGGGGATATTGCAATCAGCCCCAGCATTTT.

Comment on this clonotype: Lacking the conserved final phenylalanine or tryptophan, this CDR3 likely reflects a read error. The chain carries TRBV11-3 and TRBJ2-4, with D possibly TRBD2 on 5 matching bases. The CDR3 has 16 amino acids. In germline, CDR1 is SGHNT, CDR2 YENEEA. The CDR3, as DNA: TGTGCCAGCAGCCCCTTTACCGAGGAGGCCAAAAATATTCAGTACCTC. Its protein is CASSPFTEEAKNIQYL.